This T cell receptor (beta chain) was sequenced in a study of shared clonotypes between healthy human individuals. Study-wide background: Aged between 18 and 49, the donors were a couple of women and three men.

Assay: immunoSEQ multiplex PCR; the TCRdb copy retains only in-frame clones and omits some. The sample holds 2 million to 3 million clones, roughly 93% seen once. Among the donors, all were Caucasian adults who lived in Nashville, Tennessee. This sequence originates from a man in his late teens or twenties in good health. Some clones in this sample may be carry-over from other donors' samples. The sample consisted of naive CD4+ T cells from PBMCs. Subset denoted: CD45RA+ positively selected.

This CDR3 is CASSDIEQGGEKLFF. CDR3 coding DNA: TGTGCCAGCAGTGATATTGAACAGGGAGGGGAAAAACTGTTTTTT. J is TRBJ1-4 and V is TRBV2, with D maybe TRBD1 (6 bases). The germline gives CDR1 SNHLY, CDR2 FYNNEI. This CDR3 is built from 15 residues. V lost 3 bases to trimming and J lost 8 bases, with 16 bases between them.